The 2 T cell receptor beta chains in this list originate from one sample, sequenced in a study of Ad26.COV2.S vaccination and SARS-CoV-2 variants. Treatment indicated: about 20 received Ad26.COV2.S at low or high dose, single or two shots; about 5 received placebo; per-sample allocation not given. After the first vaccine or placebo injection, samples were drawn on day 63. Sequencing used immunoSEQ multiplex PCR; TCRdb keeps in-frame clones, though not all of them. The table has over 400,000 clones, about 90% seen once. The input for sequencing was peripheral blood, taken in a trial of Ad26.COV2.S vaccine versus placebo. The receptors were gathered from a person aged 18 to 65 who received the Ad26.COV2.S COVID-19 vaccine or a placebo.

The rearrangement links TRBV27 to TRBJ1-4; 7 bases are shared with TRBD1. There are 15 residues in the CDR3. V lost 7 bases and J lost 8; bases outside the gene matches: 13. CDR1 is MNHEY, CDR2 SMNVEV, per germline (reference sequence). Here the CDR3 DNA reads TGTGCCAGCACTCCCCAGGGGGGGCTCGGGGAAAAACTGTTTTTT. Its protein product is CASTPQGGLGEKLFF.

The rearrangement links TRBV10-3 to TRBJ1-2; 9 bases match TRBD1. Germline V lookup: CDR1 ENHRY, CDR2 SYGVKD. The CDR3 extends over 13 amino acids. The V segment lost 4 bases and the J segment 3 bases; nucleotides outside the gene matches: 0. CDR3 in amino acids: CAISGQGDYGYTF. In DNA, the CDR3 is TGTGCCATCAGTGGACAGGGGGACTATGGCTACACCTTC.